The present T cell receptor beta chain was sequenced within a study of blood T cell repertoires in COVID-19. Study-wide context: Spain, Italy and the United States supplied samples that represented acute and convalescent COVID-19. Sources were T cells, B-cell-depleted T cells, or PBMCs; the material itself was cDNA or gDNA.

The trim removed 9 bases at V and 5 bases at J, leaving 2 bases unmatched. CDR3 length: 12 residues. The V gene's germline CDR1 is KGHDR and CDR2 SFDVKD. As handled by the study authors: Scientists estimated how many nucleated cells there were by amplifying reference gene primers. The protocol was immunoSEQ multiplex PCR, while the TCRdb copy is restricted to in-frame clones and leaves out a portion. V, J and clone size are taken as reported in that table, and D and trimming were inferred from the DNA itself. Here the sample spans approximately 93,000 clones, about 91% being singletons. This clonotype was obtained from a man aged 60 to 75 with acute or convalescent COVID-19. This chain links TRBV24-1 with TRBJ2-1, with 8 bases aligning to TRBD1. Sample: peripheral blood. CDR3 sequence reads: CATPDRDNEQFF. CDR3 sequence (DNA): TGTGCCACCCCGGACAGGGACAATGAGCAGTTCTTC.